This T cell receptor (beta chain) was recovered during a study of T-cell reconstitution after alpha-beta-depleted transplantation in children. Unique molecular identifiers were built into the TCRbeta library. TCRdb recomputed calls from the PCR reads with MiXCR, one row per CDR3 protein. The table includes approximately 590,000 distinct CDR3 sequences, more than 9% detected once. Only a few counts were recorded for this clonotype. V shed 4 bases, J shed 0 bases, and the junction held 13 bases outside the gene matches. Per germline, CDR1 MNHEY and CDR2 SMNVEV (reference sequence). The CDR3 runs to 19 residues.

This TCR was recovered from a human donor who donated a stem cell graft to a child with acute myeloid leukemia. Sequenced material: PBMCs from the stem cell graft donor, taken from the stem cell graft. J is TRBJ2-3 and V is TRBV27, with 10 bases that match TRBD2. The CDR3 nucleotides are TGTGCCAGCAGTTCTTCCCTAATAATACTAGCGGGGAGCACAGATACGCAGTATTTT. This gives the protein CASSSSLIILAGSTDTQYF.